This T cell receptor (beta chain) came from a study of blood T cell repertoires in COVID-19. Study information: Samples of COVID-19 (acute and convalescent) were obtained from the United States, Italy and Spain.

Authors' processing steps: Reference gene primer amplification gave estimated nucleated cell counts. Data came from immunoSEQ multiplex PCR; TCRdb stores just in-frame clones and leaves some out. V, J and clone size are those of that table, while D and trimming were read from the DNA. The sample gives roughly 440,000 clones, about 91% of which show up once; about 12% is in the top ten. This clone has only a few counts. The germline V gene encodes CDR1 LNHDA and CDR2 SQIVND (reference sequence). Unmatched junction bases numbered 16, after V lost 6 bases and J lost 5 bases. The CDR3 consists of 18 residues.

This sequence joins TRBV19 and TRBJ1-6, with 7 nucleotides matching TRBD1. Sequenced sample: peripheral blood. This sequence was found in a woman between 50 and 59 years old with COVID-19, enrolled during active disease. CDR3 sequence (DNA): TGTGCCAGTAGCGTCGCAGTCCACCGGGACAGCAATAATTCACCCCTCCACTTT. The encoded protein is CASSVAVHRDSNNSPLHF.